Following are 32 T cell receptor beta chains from one sample sequenced in a study of T cell responses to AZD1222 COVID-19 vaccine. Sequencing used immunoSEQ multiplex PCR; TCRdb keeps in-frame clones, though not all of them. The repertoire holds 99,000 or so clones, with roughly 82% as singletons. Material: peripheral blood, obtained on day 0 of AZD1222 vaccination. The receptor source for this set is an adult in good health.

This CDR3 is CASSAGVMWGYTF. The CDR3 DNA follows: TGCGCCAGCAGCGCCGGCGTGATGTGGGGCTACACCTTC. This chain uses TRBV5-1 with TRBJ1-2; D is undetermined. There are 13 residues in the CDR3. Germline lookup yields CDR1 SGHRS and CDR2 YFSETQ. Trimming removed 4 bases from V and 8 bases from J, with 15 bases in between.

The table lists this clone with a count of one. The chain links TRBV5-1 to TRBJ2-3; D is unresolved. The CDR3 is 15 residues long. Germline assignment: CDR1 SGHRS and CDR2 YFSETQ. V shed 0 bases and J shed 0 bases, with 8 bases lying between them. The CDR3 loop reads CASSLDASSTDTQYF. DNA of the CDR3: TGCGCCAGCAGCTTGGATGCTTCTAGCACAGATACGCAGTATTTT.

The chain uses TRBV5-1 and TRBJ1-5; 7 bases agree with TRBD1. V shed 4 bases, J shed 1 base, and the junction held 11 bases outside the gene matches. The CDR3 contains 17 residues. Germline loops: CDR1 SGHRS, CDR2 YFSETQ. The CDR3, as DNA: TGCGCCAGCAGCCTATGGACAGGAAGGGGAAGCAATCAGCCCCAGCATTTT. Residues: CASSLWTGRGSNQPQHF. Complete variable domain (other parts from reference TRBV5-1 and TRBJ1-5): KAGVTQTPRYLIKTRGQQVTLSCSPISGHRSVSWYQQTPGQGLQFLFEYFSETQRNKGNFPGRFSGRQFSNSRSEMNVSTLELGDSALYLCASSLWTGRGSNQPQHFGDGTRLSIL.

This chain uses TRBV3-1 (or the pseudogene TRBV3-2) with TRBJ2-2; D is tentatively TRBD1 or TRBD2 (5 bases each). Trimming stripped 1 base from V and 8 bases from J, with 11 bases between. The CDR3 is 14 residues long. Per the germline V gene, CDR1 is LGHDT and CDR2 is YNNKEL (reference sequence). CDR3 nucleotide sequence: TGTGCCAGCAGCCAAGTTCAGGGACCGGGGGAGCTGTTTTTT. This gives the protein CASSQVQGPGELFF.

The chain recombines TRBV6-2 or TRBV6-3 with TRBJ1-6; no clear D. There are 17 residues in the CDR3. Trimming removed 0 bases from V and 5 bases from J, with 14 bases in between. Germline values: CDR1 MNHEY, CDR2 SVGEGT. The CDR3 DNA reads TGTGCCAGCAGTTACTCCCTCGACGGAAGGCATAATTCACCCCTCCACTTT. Residues: CASSYSLDGRHNSPLHF.

This chain uses TRBV19 with TRBJ1-1; 7 bases fit TRBD1. The CDR3 sequence is 15 residues long. Germline-derived CDR1 and CDR2 are LNHDA and SQIVND (reference sequence). Trimming took 3 bases from V and 10 from J; bases not matched to a gene: 14. The CDR3 DNA follows: TGTGCCAGTAGTATCTCGACAGGGTTTTTGAACTTAGCTTTCTTT. Translating it yields CASSISTGFLNLAFF.

This chain connects TRBV5-8 to TRBJ1-1; no clear D gene. There are 14 residues in the CDR3. Trimming took 0 bases from V and 10 from J, leaving 16 bases between them. Germline values: CDR1 SGHTS, CDR2 YDEGEE. The CDR3 loop reads CASSLGLGRRVAFF. The CDR3 DNA sequence: TGTGCCAGCAGCTTGGGCCTAGGGCGGAGGGTAGCTTTCTTT.

This chain links TRBV6-5 with TRBJ1-1; D unclear. CDR3 size: 15 residues. Germline CDR1 MNHEY, CDR2 SVGAGI. Trimming pared 0 bases from V and 3 bases from J, leaving 11 bases between. CDR3 amino acids: CASSYSRFVDTEAFF. DNA of the CDR3: TGTGCCAGCAGTTACTCAAGATTCGTGGACACTGAAGCTTTCTTT.

The V gene is TRBV19, the J gene TRBJ1-5; TRBD1 agrees at 7 bases. The CDR3 spans 15 residues. J gave up 4 bases and V 7 bases, and 10 bases lay outside the gene matches. The germline V gene encodes CDR1 LNHDA and CDR2 SQIVND (reference sequence). The DNA of the CDR3 is TGTGCCAGTAACTCCGGGACAGCGAGGAATCAGCCCCAGCATTTT. Translating gives CASNSGTARNQPQHF.

The chain employs TRBV27 and TRBJ2-5, with D possibly matching TRBD1 (5 bases). Germline V gene sequence: CDR1 MNHEY, CDR2 SMNVEV (reference sequence). Trimming removed 8 bases from V and 6 bases from J, with 10 bases in between. The CDR3 contains 11 residues. The CDR3 is CASPRTKTQYF. CDR3 DNA: TGTGCCAGCCCCCGGACAAAGACCCAGTACTTC.

The J gene is TRBJ1-6, the V gene TRBV5-1; D unresolved. Germline CDR1 is SGHRS and CDR2 is YFSETQ. Trimming took 6 bases from V and 8 from J, leaving 18 bases between them. The CDR3 is made up of 15 amino acids. CDR3 nucleotides: TGCGCCAGCACCATAGGCAGAAACGGCCATTCACCCCTCCACTTT. Amino acid sequence: CASTIGRNGHSPLHF.

The CDR3 region has the DNA TGTGCCAGCAGCCTCAATACTAGGACAGATACGCAGTATTTT. It yields the protein CASSLNTRTDTQYF. This rearrangement joins TRBV7-9 to TRBJ2-3; possibly TRBD2 for D (5 bases). The CDR3 is 14 residues long. V dropped 5 bases and J dropped 3 bases, with 12 bases sitting between them. Germline lookup yields CDR1 SEHNR and CDR2 FQNEAQ (reference sequence).

This clone was detected only a few times. V usage is TRBV7-2 and J usage is TRBJ2-2, with TRBD1 matching 9 bases. Trimming removed 4 bases from V and 6 bases from J; junction bases left unmatched: 0. From germline, CDR1 is SGHTA and CDR2 FQGNSA. This CDR3 has 13 residues. The CDR3 here is CASSWDRAGELFF. In nucleotides, the CDR3 is TGTGCCAGCAGCTGGGACAGGGCCGGGGAGCTGTTTTTT.

The gene calls are TRBV3-1 (or the pseudogene TRBV3-2) and TRBJ1-4; D perhaps matches TRBD1 (5 bases). This CDR3 region has 18 residues. Trimming stripped 0 bases from V and 4 bases from J, with 18 bases between. Germline-derived CDR1 and CDR2 are LGHDT and YNNKEL (reference sequence). CDR3 bases: TGTGCCAGCAGCCAAGACAGTGGGTCGGGGGGAGGTAATGAAAAACTGTTTTTT. Its translation: CASSQDSGSGGGNEKLFF.

This chain joins TRBV4-3 and TRBJ1-2, with D hard to call. Trimming took off 3 bases at V and 4 bases at J, with 24 bases between the two ends. The CDR3 consists of 18 residues. CDR1 LGHNA and CDR2 YSLEER come from the germline V gene. The CDR3: CASSQDPPGLKSSYGYTF. The DNA of the CDR3 is TGCGCCAGCAGCCAGGATCCACCCGGACTAAAAAGTAGCTATGGCTACACCTTC.

This chain connects TRBV5-1 to TRBJ2-3, with TRBD2 identical over 8 bases. Germline-derived CDR1 and CDR2 are SGHRS and YFSETQ. CDR3 length equals 14 residues. V was clipped by 8 bases and J by 2 bases; unmatched bases: 7. CDR3 amino acids: CASTSSGYTDTQYF. The CDR3 DNA reads TGCGCCAGTACGTCTAGCGGGTACACAGATACGCAGTATTTT.

This chain joins TRBV6-5 and TRBJ2-2; D call uncertain. The V gene lost 6 bases and the J gene lost 4 bases, with 12 bases spanning the gap. This CDR3 has 14 residues. CDR1 and CDR2 (germline): MNHEY, SVGAGI. The CDR3 DNA sequence: TGTGCCAGCAGACCCGGTACGGTCACCGGGGAGCTGTTTTTT. This sequence encodes CASRPGTVTGELFF.

V gene TRBV6-4 combines with J gene TRBJ2-1; 7 positions agree with TRBD2. The J segment lost 6 bases and the V segment lost 0 bases, leaving 8 bases of the junction unmatched. CDR3 size: 16 residues. CDR1 and CDR2 from the germline V gene are MRHNA and SNTAGT. The CDR3 DNA sequence: TGTGCCAGCAGTGACTCAGTAGCGGGCCCTTCCAATGAGCAGTTCTTC. Its translation is CASSDSVAGPSNEQFF.

The rearrangement links TRBV5-4 to TRBJ2-2; 11 nucleotides align to TRBD2. Germline loops: CDR1 SGHNT, CDR2 YYREEE (reference sequence). Trimming removed 4 bases from V and 3 bases from J; junction bases left unmatched: 8. This CDR3 has 17 amino acids. CDR3 in DNA: TGTGCCAGCAGCCCGGTAGCGGGGGGGCCTCACACCGGGGAGCTGTTTTTT. This codes for CASSPVAGGPHTGELFF.

The V call is TRBV5-5, the J call TRBJ2-5; maybe TRBD2 (6 bases). Germline-derived CDR1 and CDR2 are SGHKS and YYEKEE (reference sequence). Trimming shortened V by 0 bases and J by 4 bases, and 16 bases separated the two germline ends. The CDR3 extends over 16 amino acids. The CDR3 sequence is CASSLGEVRYRETQYF. The DNA of the CDR3 is TGTGCCAGCAGCTTGGGGGAGGTCCGATATCGAGAGACCCAGTACTTC.

The chain recombines TRBV6-5 with TRBJ2-2; 12 nucleotides agree with TRBD1. Germline V CDR1 and CDR2: MNHEY, SVGAGI. Unmatched junction bases numbered 11, after V lost 11 bases and J lost 7 bases. The CDR3 covers 15 residues. CDR3 DNA sequence: TGTGCCGGAAGGTCCGGGACAGGGGGCGTCGGGGAGCTGTTTTTT. It yields the protein CAGRSGTGGVGELFF.

This chain joins TRBV25-1 and TRBJ1-1; D unclear. This CDR3 is 13 amino acids long. Looked up from germline, CDR1 is MGHDK and CDR2 is SYGVNS. Trimming pared 2 bases from V and 7 bases from J, leaving 11 bases between. The CDR3 DNA reads TGTGCCAGCAGTGAACATCTACGGGGTGAAGCTTTCTTT. It yields the protein CASSEHLRGEAFF.

V usage is TRBV5-4 and J usage is TRBJ1-4; D unclear. V was cut by 0 bases and J by 1 base, with 4 bases left in between. Germline V gene lookup returns CDR1 SGHNT and CDR2 YYREEE (reference sequence). The CDR3 length is 14 residues. For the CDR3, the DNA is TGTGCCAGCAGCTTGGCGGGAACTAATGAAAAACTGTTTTTT. This gives the protein CASSLAGTNEKLFF.

The chain has TRBV29-1 and TRBJ2-7; no reliable D call. Germline V gene data show CDR1 as SQVTM and CDR2 as ANQGSEA. Between the trimmed V and J ends, which lost 1 base and 3 bases, there was a span of 4 bases. This CDR3 has 11 residues. This CDR3 is CSVEVGYEQYF. The CDR3 DNA follows: TGCAGCGTTGAAGTGGGCTACGAGCAGTACTTC.

This clone was seen more than once but under ten times. The rearrangement joins TRBV6-5 to TRBJ2-3; TRBD1 aligns across 7 bases. The V gene end was trimmed by 11 bases and the J gene end by 3 bases; junction bases not matched to a gene: 8. Germline CDR1 reads MNHEY; CDR2 reads SVGAGI. The CDR3 spans 13 residues. This chain's CDR3 is CAAYRGSTDTQYF. The CDR3 DNA reads as TGTGCCGCTTACAGGGGAAGTACAGATACGCAGTATTTT.

Only a few counts were recorded for this clone. The chain combines TRBV5-1 with TRBJ1-3; D not resolved. The length of the CDR3 is 16 residues. V shed 6 bases and J shed 1 base, with 17 bases lying between them. Germline V CDR1 and CDR2: SGHRS, YFSETQ. The CDR3 nucleotides read TGCGCCAGCACCGAAATTCCTTCGGTTTCTGGAAACACCATATATTTT. The encoded protein is CASTEIPSVSGNTIYF.

V is TRBV6-5 and J is TRBJ1-1; D uncertain. This CDR3 contains 13 residues. Per the germline V gene, CDR1 is MNHEY and CDR2 is SVGAGI. V lost 8 bases and J lost 4, with 14 bases in between. Written as DNA, the CDR3 is TGTGCCAGCGCAAACAAACTTTCCACTGAAGCTTTCTTT. It encodes CASANKLSTEAFF.

The chain recombines TRBV5-4 with TRBJ2-2; D not resolved. Trimming cost V 5 bases and J 0 bases, with 11 bases left between them. The germline V gene encodes CDR1 SGHNT and CDR2 YYREEE (reference sequence). The length of the CDR3 is 15 residues. CDR3 protein: CASSSSQSNTGELFF. In nucleotides, the CDR3 is TGTGCCAGCAGTAGCTCACAGTCGAACACCGGGGAGCTGTTTTTT.

This clone has more than one count but fewer than ten. The CDR3 sequence: CASSIRVNTEAFF. The CDR3, as DNA: TGTGCCAGTAGTATTAGAGTGAACACTGAAGCTTTCTTT. J is TRBJ1-1 and V is TRBV19; D gene unclear. Trimming removed 3 bases at V and 0 bases at J, with 5 bases between. The CDR3 spans 13 residues. Germline CDR1 reads LNHDA; CDR2 reads SQIVND (reference sequence). Complete variable domain (other parts from reference TRBV19 and TRBJ1-1): DGGITQSPKYLFRKEGQNVTLSCEQNLNHDAMYWYRQDPGQGLRLIYYSQIVNDFQKGDIAEGYSVSREKKESFPLTVTSAQKNPTAFYLCASSIRVNTEAFFGQGTRLTVV.

The V gene is TRBV7-6, the J gene TRBJ1-1; D not certain. This CDR3 is built from 14 residues. V lost 1 base and J 0 bases, leaving 6 bases between the germline ends. Looked up from germline, CDR1 is SGHVS and CDR2 is FNYEAQ. This CDR3 reads CASSLVPMNTEAFF. As DNA, the CDR3 is TGTGCCAGCAGCTTAGTTCCAATGAACACTGAAGCTTTCTTT.

This chain uses TRBV29-1 with TRBJ2-1; 8 bases agree with TRBD2. V was clipped by 8 bases and J by 8 bases; unmatched bases: 5. This CDR3 region has 11 residues. Germline CDR1 and CDR2: SQVTM and ANQGSEA. The CDR3 DNA reads as TGCAGCACCGTGACTAGCGATGAGCAGTTCTTC. Its translation is CSTVTSDEQFF.

V and J are TRBV7-2 and TRBJ1-1, with a weak D call TRBD1 (6 bases). Trimming cost V 5 bases and J 7 bases, with 14 bases left between them. This CDR3 is 13 amino acids long. CDR1 SGHTA and CDR2 FQGNSA come from the germline V gene. The CDR3 region has the DNA TGTGCCAGCAGCGCGTCCGGAGGGGGTGAAGCTTTCTTT. Protein sequence: CASSASGGGEAFF.